This TCR beta chain stems from a study of T-cell reconstitution after alpha-beta-depleted transplantation in children. CDR1 is SGDLS and CDR2 is YYNGEE in the germline V gene. Trimming removed 0 bases from V and 2 bases from J, with 10 bases in between. The CDR3 covers 15 residues. Unique molecular identifiers featured in how the TCRbeta library was prepared. TCRdb re-called the PCR reads with MiXCR, one entry per CDR3 protein. The sample lists about 100,000 distinct CDR3 sequences, 5.5% to 6.5% seen once, with approximately 23% in the top ten. This clonotype showed up just a few times. This chain joins TRBV9 and TRBJ2-3; unclear D gene. The sequences come from PBMCs, mostly from graft donor cells, collected 360 days after TCRalphabeta/CD19-depleted stem cell transplant. The receptor's source is a male patient between 2 and 10 years old who had a stem cell transplant for acute lymphoblastic leukemia, so the T cells may come from the graft donor. The CDR3 is CASSVAHYITDTQYF. DNA for the CDR3: TGTGCCAGCAGCGTAGCCCACTACATCACAGATACGCAGTATTTT.